A selection of T cell receptor beta chains follows, all from one sample in a study of blood T cell repertoires in COVID-19. Repertoires were generated with immunoSEQ multiplex PCR, while TCRdb's copy carries only in-frame clones and drops some. Of about 46,000 clones in the sample, over 75% are singletons; the top ten hold 7% to 9%. The sample consisted of peripheral blood. Receptors originate from a man aged 50-59 years with acute or convalescent COVID-19. The CDR3 runs from the conserved cysteine through the conserved F or W.

V gene	CDR3 length	J gene	CDR3 protein
TRBV11-2	17	TRBJ2-3	CASSQGLADPYTDTQYF
TRBV7-2	15	TRBJ2-2	CASSLSGGVTGELFF
TRBV11-2	13	TRBJ2-1	CAYMGTSFNEQFF
TRBV5-8	12	TRBJ2-7	CASTDRVYEQYF
TRBV13	14	TRBJ1-1	CASSLVGGDTEAFF
TRBV5-8	13	TRBJ1-1	CASSLGSGREAFF
TRBV4-1	16	TRBJ2-5	CASSAPGGGPGETQYF
TRBV6-2/TRBV6-3	14	TRBJ1-1	CASSLTGYGTEAFF
TRBV2	13	TRBJ2-1	CASSEAHYNEQFF
TRBV6-1	16	TRBJ2-7	CASSEYWDRLSYEQYF
TRBV5-8	15	TRBJ2-6	CASSFMRSGANVLTF
TRBV29-1	12	TRBJ2-5	CSVRAAEETQYF
TRBV5-5	14	TRBJ1-6	CASSTGQGDSPLHF
TRBV28	10	TRBJ2-7	CASSRYEQYF
TRBV18	15	TRBJ1-1	CASSPQGETNTEAFF
TRBV11-1	14	TRBJ1-4	CASSRTGLGEKLFF
TRBV7-9	16	TRBJ2-2	CASSVSSGSPGGELFF
TRBV9	16	TRBJ2-7	CASSVAPGQGNYEQYF
TRBV19	14	TRBJ1-1	CASLSRTDNTEAFF
TRBV7-7	16	TRBJ2-2	CASSLEGATNTGELFF
TRBV6-5	13	TRBJ1-1	CASRPTGITEAFF
TRBV15	16	TRBJ2-2	CATSNPGQGAGGELFF
TRBV29-1	14	TRBJ1-2	CSVVRGQGGYGYTF
TRBV7-9	15	TRBJ2-1	CASSPIAGPWHEQFF
TRBV9	20	TRBJ2-1	CASSLGKDRTGEKVYNEQFF
TRBV5-8	15	TRBJ1-2	CASSPLTGAGYGYTF
TRBV7-9	14	TRBJ2-7	CASSSGFGSAEQYF